This TCR beta chain was obtained from a study of blood T cells in healthy people across ages. Study background: About one barcoded beta molecule per two T cells was captured by template switching. Study conclusions and caveats: While age rose, TCR beta diversity per million T cells dropped in a roughly linear way.

PBMCs numbering at least 6.5 million were isolated per sample. In the case of this clonotype: Antigen: not known.

A second PCR, run for roughly 6 to 11 cycles, used a sample-barcoded 5' primer plus a J-beta primer mix. Via MiXCR, TCRdb re-called the 5' RACE reads, giving one row per CDR3 protein. Among some 1.5 million distinct CDR3 sequences listed, about 30% were seen once. Germline V gene lookup returns CDR1 WSHSY and CDR2 SAAADI. V dropped 2 bases and J dropped 5; count of bases not matched to a gene: 7. CDR3 length: 17 amino acids. This TCR derives from a woman in her 30s in good health. Sample: blood. V and J are TRBV10-2 and TRBJ2-3; 13 bases agree with TRBD2. CDR3 DNA: TGCGCCAGCAGTGAGGACCCGACTAGCGGGAGGAAAGATACGCAGTATTTT. Translating gives CASSEDPTSGRKDTQYF.